A single TCR beta chain is shown here with its context. The CDR3 sequence is 16 residues long. The V gene end was trimmed by 4 bases and the J gene end by 0 bases; junction bases not matched to a gene: 6. The germline CDR1 and CDR2 sequences are SGHNT and YYREEE (reference sequence). Sequenced by immunoSEQ multiplex PCR; TCRdb stores in-frame clones only, minus some. Here the sample spans roughly 150,000 clones, around 93% being singletons. This record belongs to a study of T cell responses to AZD1222 COVID-19 vaccine. This clonotype originated in an adult in good health. The sample was peripheral blood, taken on day 0 of AZD1222 vaccination. The chain employs TRBV5-4 and TRBJ1-2; TRBD1 agrees at 10 bases. The CDR3 nucleotides read TGTGCCAGCAGCCACGGACAGGGGGGAGCTAACTATGGCTACACCTTC. This translates into CASSHGQGGANYGYTF.